This T cell receptor beta chain was observed in a study of CD8+ T cells in alopecia areata. Study information: Treated patients were dosed with oral tofacitinib, taking 5 to 10 mg twice daily. A 6-month off-drug phase came after tofacitinib, which had lasted 6 to 18 months. Study conclusions and caveats: For patients receiving tofacitinib, scalp clonality and expanded CD8+ clones among the top 100 significantly decreased. Lesional scalp displayed greater clonality than normal scalp, most notably in alopecia totalis/universalis.

This clone turned up a few times. Its specificity is not known. Extracted from the samples, RNA was reverse transcribed into cDNA to serve as the sequencing template. Clones were sequenced by immunoSEQ multiplex PCR, and TCRdb holds only the in-frame ones, with some missing. Here the sample spans about 270,000 clones, 60% being singletons. V lost 3 bases, J lost 2 bases, and 9 bases lay in between. This CDR3 region has 14 residues. Germline loops: CDR1 SGHDN, CDR2 FVKESK. Treatment here: oral pan-JAK inhibitor, 5-10 mg twice daily. The input for sequencing was CD4+ T cells sorted from blood, taken around week 52, from a patient treated with tofacitinib. This chain links TRBV14 with TRBJ2-3; possible D gene TRBD2, 6 bases. The source of this sequence is a human donor with alopecia areata. Here the CDR3 DNA reads TGTGCCAGCAGCCAGACGGGAGCCACAGATACGCAGTATTTT. Protein product: CASSQTGATDTQYF.